Listed below are T cell receptor beta chains from one sample, sequenced in a study of Ad26.COV2.S vaccination and SARS-CoV-2 variants. The assay was immunoSEQ multiplex PCR, and TCRdb's table has in-frame clones only and misses some. The data show fewer than 500,000 clones, 90% seen once. The material was peripheral blood, obtained in a trial of Ad26.COV2.S vaccine versus placebo. These TCRs come from a person between 18 and 65 years old who received the Ad26.COV2.S COVID-19 vaccine or a placebo. CDR3s include the opening cysteine and the closing phenylalanine or tryptophan. D genes are given only for firm matches. Clone size, where shown, is once, few, many, or a class for clones that have expanded.

J: TRBJ2-7; size: NA; D: NA; V: TRBV29-1; CDR3: CSASRDPGPTYEQYF; DNA: TGCAGCGCGAGCAGAGATCCGGGACCCACCTACGAGCAGTACTTC
J: TRBJ2-2; size: NA; D: NA; V: TRBV5-1; CDR3: CASSSGDAYGELFF; DNA: TGCGCCAGCAGTTCGGGTGACGCATACGGGGAGCTGTTTTTT
J: TRBJ1-4; size: few; D: NA; V: TRBV7-9; CDR3: CASSLIIGSLSTNEKLFF; DNA: TGTGCCAGCAGCTTAATTATAGGGAGCCTGTCAACTAATGAAAAACTGTTTTTT
J: TRBJ2-3; size: NA; D: TRBD1; V: TRBV7-9; CDR3: CASSLRDRDPDTQYF; DNA: TGTGCCAGCAGCTTGCGGGACAGGGATCCAGATACGCAGTATTTT
J: TRBJ2-5; size: NA; D: NA; V: TRBV3-1/TRBV3-2; CDR3: CASSPSPQETQYF; DNA: TGTGCCAGCAGCCCGTCGCCTCAAGAGACCCAGTACTTC
J: TRBJ2-7; size: many; D: TRBD2; V: TRBV7-9; CDR3: CASSLSSGRPYEQYF; DNA: TGTGCCAGCAGCTTAAGCAGCGGGAGGCCCTACGAGCAGTACTTC
J: TRBJ2-7; size: once; D: TRBD1; V: TRBV5-1; CDR3: CASSSSGGWNEQYF; DNA: TGCGCCAGCAGTTCATCAGGGGGCTGGAACGAGCAGTACTTC
J: TRBJ1-3; size: NA; D: NA; V: TRBV27; CDR3: CASSPGPPLGSFLSGNTIYF; DNA: TGTGCCAGCAGTCCAGGACCCCCTCTTGGATCCTTCCTCTCTGGAAACACCATATATTTT
J: TRBJ1-4; size: once; D: NA; V: TRBV7-8; CDR3: CASSPSRASNEKLFF; DNA: TGTGCCAGCAGCCCTAGCCGGGCTTCCAATGAAAAACTGTTTTTT
J: TRBJ1-3; size: NA; D: NA; V: TRBV29-1; CDR3: CSVERDGNTIYF; DNA: TGCAGCGTTGAAAGGGATGGAAACACCATATATTTT
J: TRBJ2-5; size: NA; D: TRBD1; V: TRBV27; CDR3: CASSSHRGRETQYF; DNA: TGTGCCAGCAGTTCACACAGGGGGCGAGAGACCCAGTACTTC
J: TRBJ1-1; size: few; D: TRBD1; V: TRBV19; CDR3: CASSRDSFLMNTEAFF; DNA: TGTGCCAGTAGCCGGGACAGTTTTCTTATGAACACTGAAGCTTTCTTT
J: TRBJ2-2; size: NA; D: NA; V: TRBV7-9; CDR3: CASSYLSGLSTGELFF; DNA: TGTGCCAGCAGCTACCTATCAGGGTTGAGCACCGGGGAGCTGTTTTTT
J: TRBJ2-1; size: NA; D: TRBD2; V: TRBV5-1; CDR3: CASSSISGRGYNEQFF; DNA: TGCGCCAGCAGCTCAATTAGCGGGAGGGGGTACAATGAGCAGTTCTTC
J: TRBJ2-5; size: NA; D: NA; V: TRBV7-6; CDR3: CASSLKGKYQETQYF; DNA: TGTGCCAGCAGCTTAAAAGGAAAGTACCAAGAGACCCAGTACTTC